The 28 T cell receptor beta chains presented below share a single source sample, sequenced in a study of CD8 T cells in ankylosing spondylitis (TCRdb year 2017). The study at large found these results: A TCR beta motif made up of several highly homologous amino acid variants appeared to be characteristic of blood from ankylosing spondylitis patients.

The library was made by 5' RACE. Instrument used: Illumina HiSeq 2500. Starting from the raw public reads, TCRdb applied fastp trimming at Q25, assembled clones with MiXCR and retained in-frame beta chains. CDR3 protein duplicates are merged, each entry listing the most common genes and DNA. The sample has 400,000 to 450,000 distinct CDR3 sequences on record, 15% to 20% of them singletons. The ten largest clones add up to 0.85% to 1.3% of the sample. No antigens are known for them. Sequenced material: blood, either unsorted or a sorted T cell fraction (not recorded which). All receptors come from a male donor with ankylosing spondylitis.

The V call is TRBV2, the J call TRBJ2-2, with 10 positions matching TRBD2. Trimming cost V 6 bases and J 4 bases; bases outside gene matches: 8. CDR1 SNHLY and CDR2 FYNNEI come from the germline V gene. This CDR3 is 16 amino acids long. This chain's CDR3 is CASRKGLAGVTGELFF. The CDR3 bases are TGTGCCAGCAGGAAAGGGCTAGCGGGAGTCACCGGGGAGCTGTTTTTT.

This clonotype was observed a few times. CDR3 in DNA: TGCAGTGCTAGAGACCCTCGACACGACTACGAGCAGTACTTC. Encoded protein: CSARDPRHDYEQYF. The chain carries TRBV20-1 and TRBJ2-7; D remains ambiguous. The length of the CDR3 is 14 residues. V lost 0 bases and J lost 3, with 12 bases in between. Germline V CDR1 and CDR2: DFQATT, SNEGSKA (reference sequence).

This clonotype was seen a few times. The V call is TRBV18, the J call TRBJ1-6; D perhaps matches TRBD1 (6 bases). The CDR3 is 15 residues long. V lost 5 bases and J lost 10, with 18 bases in between. Germline CDR1 reads KGHSH; CDR2 reads LQKENI. CDR3 sequence reads: CASSENPGVQSPLHF. DNA of the CDR3: TGTGCCAGCTCAGAAAACCCAGGGGTACAATCACCCCTCCACTTT.

This clonotype showed up just a few times. The V and J genes are TRBV5-1 and TRBJ2-2; D not certain. V was pared by 2 bases and J by 7 bases, with 15 bases between. The V gene's germline CDR1 is SGHRS and CDR2 YFSETQ. The CDR3 is 15 amino acids. CDR3 region: CASSLSAEGGGELFF. CDR3 sequence (DNA): TGCGCCAGCAGCTTATCCGCGGAAGGCGGCGGGGAGCTGTTTTTT.

The table lists this clonotype with many counts. The chain carries TRBV20-1 and TRBJ1-2; TRBD1 aligns across 11 bases. V was pared by 7 bases and J by 7 bases, with 5 bases of the junction left unmatched. Germline loops: CDR1 DFQATT, CDR2 SNEGSKA (reference sequence). The CDR3 sequence is 12 residues long. The CDR3 spells CSGGQGAFGYTF. CDR3 coding DNA: TGCAGTGGTGGACAGGGGGCGTTTGGCTACACCTTC.

The table lists this clonotype with a few counts. This CDR3 is CASRPLENGGNEQFF. DNA of the CDR3: TGTGCCAGCAGACCTCTAGAGAACGGTGGCAATGAGCAGTTCTTC. The chain has TRBV28 and TRBJ2-1; D remains unclear. Per germline, CDR1 MDHEN and CDR2 SYDVKM. The CDR3 spans 15 residues. Trimming left V 6 bases short and J 6 bases short, with 18 bases between.

The V gene is TRBV6-2 or TRBV6-3, the J gene TRBJ2-1, with TRBD2 matching over 9 bases. Per the germline V gene, CDR1 is MNHEY and CDR2 is SVGEGT. V shed 2 bases, J shed 6 bases, and the junction held 5 bases outside the gene matches. The CDR3 has 15 residues. The CDR3 DNA sequence: TGTGCCAGCAGTTACGGGGCGGGGGGGCGCAATGAGCAGTTCTTC. Its protein product is CASSYGAGGRNEQFF.

This clonotype has ten or more counts. The chain employs TRBV5-1 and TRBJ1-1; a possible D gene is TRBD1 (6 bases). The CDR3 loop spans 14 amino acids. Germline assignment: CDR1 SGHRS and CDR2 YFSETQ. V gave up 4 bases and J gave up 1 base, with 11 bases separating them. The CDR3 DNA sequence: TGCGCCAGCAGCCCACTGACAGGGAACACTGAAGCTTTCTTT. Protein: CASSPLTGNTEAFF.

The CDR3 loop reads CASSGELAGDEQYF. CDR3 bases: TGCGCCAGCAGTGGTGAGCTAGCGGGGGACGAGCAGTACTTC. The chain couples TRBV5-1 to TRBJ2-7; 10 nucleotides agree with TRBD2. CDR1 and CDR2 from the germline V gene are SGHRS and YFSETQ. The CDR3 is made up of 14 amino acids. The junction had 7 bases not matched to a gene; V was cut back by 5 bases and J by 5 bases.

V usage is TRBV10-3 and J usage is TRBJ1-2; possibly TRBD1 for D (6 bases). Germline CDR1 reads ENHRY; CDR2 reads SYGVKD. There are 14 residues in the CDR3. The V gene lost 6 bases and the J gene lost 5 bases, with 16 bases spanning the gap. The CDR3 DNA sequence: TGTGCCATCAGGAGCGGGGGGGCCGAGTATGGCTACACCTTC. Translated, it gives CAIRSGGAEYGYTF.

A few counts support this clonotype. J is TRBJ2-3 and V is TRBV25-1; 12 bases align to TRBD2. J was trimmed by 0 bases and V by 6 bases; bases with no gene match: 4. The CDR3 spans 16 residues. Germline CDR1 MGHDK, CDR2 SYGVNS. CDR3 nucleotides: TGTGCCAGCAGCCGGACTAGCGGGGAGAGCACAGATACGCAGTATTTT. Translating gives CASSRTSGESTDTQYF.

V usage is TRBV29-1 and J usage is TRBJ2-7, with a possible D match to TRBD1 (6 bases). CDR3 length equals 12 residues. V lost 6 bases and J lost 2, with 11 bases in between. Germline CDR1 reads SQVTM; CDR2 reads ANQGSEA. The CDR3 DNA reads as TGCAGCGTCTCTGGGGGCCCCTACGAGCAGTACTTC. Translated, it gives CSVSGGPYEQYF.

The CDR3 region is CASSPGGEVTEAFF. CDR3 DNA: TGTGCCAGCAGTCCTGGGGGGGAGGTCACTGAAGCTTTCTTT. The V and J genes are TRBV27 and TRBJ1-1, with D tentatively TRBD1 (5 bases). The germline V gene has CDR1 MNHEY and CDR2 SMNVEV (reference sequence). V gave up 5 bases and J gave up 4 bases, with 14 bases separating them. There are 14 residues in the CDR3.

The genes are TRBV14 and TRBJ2-1; 8 bases are shared with TRBD2. The CDR3 consists of 13 residues. V was pared by 4 bases and J by 12 bases, with 8 bases of the junction left unmatched. Germline V gives CDR1 SGHDN, CDR2 FVKESK. In nucleotides, the CDR3 is TGTGCCAGCAGCCCCCGGTTAGCGGGGATGCAGTTCTTC. The encoded protein is CASSPRLAGMQFF. Complete variable domain (other parts from reference TRBV14 and TRBJ2-1): EAGVTQFPSHSVIEKGQTVTLRCDPISGHDNLYWYRRVMGKEIKFLLHFVKESKQDESGMPNNRFLAERTGGTYSTLKVQPAELEDSGVYFCASSPRLAGMQFFGPGTRLTVL.

In this sample, this clonotype turned up a few times. The V and J genes are TRBV20-1 and TRBJ2-7, with TRBD2 matching over 9 bases. Losses at the gene ends were 2 bases for V and 2 bases for J; bases not matched to a gene: 4. There are 14 residues in the CDR3. Germline-derived CDR1 and CDR2 are DFQATT and SNEGSKA (reference sequence). The chain's CDR3 is CSARRASGTYEQYF. CDR3 bases: TGCAGTGCTAGAAGGGCTAGCGGGACCTACGAGCAGTACTTC.

This clonotype appeared a few times. This sequence joins TRBV2 and TRBJ2-3, with D possibly matching TRBD1 (5 bases). This CDR3 contains 15 residues. The V end lost 0 bases, the J end lost 0 bases, and 7 bases lay between the germline ends. From germline, CDR1 is SNHLY and CDR2 FYNNEI. The CDR3 nucleotides are TGTGCCAGCAGTGAAGCAGGGGCAAGCACAGATACGCAGTATTTT. This gives the protein CASSEAGASTDTQYF. Variable domain in full (rest from reference TRBV2 and TRBJ2-3): EPEVTQTPSHQVTQMGQEVILRCVPISNHLYFYWYRQILGQKVEFLVSFYNNEISEKSEIFDDQFSVERPDGSNFTLKIRSTKLEDSAMYFCASSEAGASTDTQYFGPGTRLTVL.

In its sample, this clonotype was seen a few times. CDR3 DNA: TGTGCCAGCAGCCCAGGGGGGTTTGGCCTCTACAATGAGCAGTTCTTC. This codes for CASSPGGFGLYNEQFF. The chain has TRBV7-2 and TRBJ2-1, with D maybe TRBD1 (7 bases). Germline V gives CDR1 SGHTA, CDR2 FQGNSA. V lost 5 bases and J 3 bases, leaving 17 bases between the germline ends. CDR3 length equals 16 residues.

CDR3 sequence (DNA): TGTGCCAGCAGTTTAAGGCTAGCGGGAGTCTTTGAGCAGTTCTTC. It yields the protein CASSLRLAGVFEQFF. This sequence joins TRBV28 and TRBJ2-1; 10 bases map to TRBD2. The CDR3 extends over 15 amino acids. From germline, CDR1 is MDHEN and CDR2 SYDVKM. Unmatched junction bases numbered 7, after V lost 2 bases and J lost 9 bases.

This clonotype was seen a handful of times. The CDR3 spells CASSFPTGGRSGNTIYF. The CDR3 bases are TGTGCCAGCAGCTTCCCCACGGGAGGGAGATCTGGAAACACCATATATTTT. V usage is TRBV5-6 and J usage is TRBJ1-3, with D hard to call. The CDR3 consists of 17 residues. Per germline, CDR1 SGHDT and CDR2 YYEEEE. Trimming cost V 2 bases and J 1 base, with 16 bases left between them.

V and J are TRBV27 and TRBJ2-7, with 10 bases lining up with TRBD1. Germline V gene sequence: CDR1 MNHEY, CDR2 SMNVEV (reference sequence). Trimming took 10 bases from V and 3 from J; bases not matched to a gene: 6. This CDR3 has 13 residues. The CDR3 nucleotides read TGTGCCACCTCTGGACAGGGGGGCTACGAGCAGTACTTC. Translating gives CATSGQGGYEQYF.

This clonotype was seen repeatedly, ten times or more. The rearrangement joins TRBV12-3 or TRBV12-4 to TRBJ2-7; TRBD2 aligns across 7 bases. Germline trimming cut 6 bases from V and 3 bases from J; bases unmatched to any gene: 5. The CDR3 contains 13 residues. The CDR3 DNA reads as TGTGCCAGCAGCACAGCGGGAAACTACGAGCAGTACTTC. Encoded protein: CASSTAGNYEQYF.

This chain connects TRBV12-3 or TRBV12-4 to TRBJ1-2, with 8 bases lining up with TRBD1. There are 12 residues in the CDR3. V lost 6 bases, J lost 6 bases, and 3 bases stayed unmatched. In DNA, the CDR3 is TGTGCCAGCAGCCCAGGGGGCCATGGCTACACCTTC. Translation gives CASSPGGHGYTF.

The rearrangement joins TRBV7-2 to TRBJ2-7, with no clear D. This CDR3 spans 13 amino acids. Trimming removed 1 base from V and 3 bases from J, with 7 bases in between. Per germline, CDR1 SGHTA and CDR2 FQGNSA. The CDR3 reads CASSLDPLYEQYF. CDR3 coding DNA: TGTGCCAGCAGCTTAGATCCCCTCTACGAGCAGTACTTC.

This clonotype was counted at least ten times. The chain employs TRBV7-2 and TRBJ2-1; D may be TRBD1 or TRBD2 (5 bases each). Trimming removed 4 bases from V and 0 bases from J, with 16 bases in between. The V gene's germline CDR1 is SGHTA and CDR2 FQGNSA. The CDR3 spans 17 residues. The chain's CDR3 is CASSSEDWGFSYNEQFF. DNA for the CDR3: TGTGCCAGCAGCTCGGAAGATTGGGGGTTCTCCTACAATGAGCAGTTCTTC.

The chain combines TRBV27 with TRBJ1-6; TRBD1 is a possible D gene (5 bases). The ends were cut back, 3 bases at V and 14 bases at J, with 11 bases in the middle. Per germline, CDR1 MNHEY and CDR2 SMNVEV (reference sequence). The CDR3 totals 12 residues. The CDR3 nucleotides are TGTGCCAGCAGTTTTTCCAAAGGGGCCCTCCACTTT. Protein product: CASSFSKGALHF.

For the CDR3, the DNA is TGCGCCAGCAGCTTGGCCGGGACGGACAATTCACCCCTCCACTTT. Residues: CASSLAGTDNSPLHF. The chain employs TRBV5-1 and TRBJ1-6; tentative D call: TRBD1 (5 bases). The CDR3 spans 15 residues. Trimming left V 0 bases short and J 7 bases short, with 11 bases between. Germline V gene sequence: CDR1 SGHRS, CDR2 YFSETQ.

This chain uses TRBV15 with TRBJ1-3; D not resolved. CDR1 and CDR2 (germline): LNHNV, YYDKDF (reference sequence). The CDR3 sequence is 15 residues long. Trimming took 1 base from V and 0 from J, leaving 7 bases between them. CDR3 DNA: TGTGCCACCAGCAGAGGTCCAGACTCTGGAAACACCATATATTTT. The encoded protein is CATSRGPDSGNTIYF.

The chain joins TRBV18 to TRBJ2-3, with D tentatively TRBD1 or TRBD2 (5 bases each). Trimming cost V 2 bases and J 6 bases, with 15 bases left between them. Germline V gene data show CDR1 as KGHSH and CDR2 as LQKENI. The CDR3 has 15 amino acids. DNA for the CDR3: TGTGCCAGCTCACCAAGTACCGGGGCCGTGGATACGCAGTATTTT. Protein sequence: CASSPSTGAVDTQYF.